The subject of this entry is one TCR beta chain. As processed by the authors: Nucleated cell number was recorded as an estimate derived from reference gene primer amplification. Sequencing used immunoSEQ multiplex PCR; TCRdb keeps in-frame clones, though not all of them. V and J calls and clone size are copied from that table; D and trimming were computed from the DNA. The top ten clones hold roughly 0.92% of a sample with fewer than 600,000 clones, approximately 92% of them seen once. This entry comes from a study of blood T cell repertoires in COVID-19. About the research overall: Acute-phase and convalescent COVID-19 samples originated in the United States, Italy and Spain.

This TCR derives from a man aged 18 to 30 with COVID-19, enrolled during active disease. What was sequenced was peripheral blood.

CDR3 sequence reads: CASSLDSTSGVGVYF. The CDR3 DNA reads TGTGCCAGCAGCTTAGATTCAACTAGCGGGGTTGGGGTGTATTTT. The rearrangement joins TRBV7-2 to TRBJ2-3; 10 bases are a match to TRBD2. In germline, CDR1 is SGHTA, CDR2 FQGNSA. The length of the CDR3 is 15 residues. V was clipped by 1 base and J by 14 bases; unmatched bases: 12.